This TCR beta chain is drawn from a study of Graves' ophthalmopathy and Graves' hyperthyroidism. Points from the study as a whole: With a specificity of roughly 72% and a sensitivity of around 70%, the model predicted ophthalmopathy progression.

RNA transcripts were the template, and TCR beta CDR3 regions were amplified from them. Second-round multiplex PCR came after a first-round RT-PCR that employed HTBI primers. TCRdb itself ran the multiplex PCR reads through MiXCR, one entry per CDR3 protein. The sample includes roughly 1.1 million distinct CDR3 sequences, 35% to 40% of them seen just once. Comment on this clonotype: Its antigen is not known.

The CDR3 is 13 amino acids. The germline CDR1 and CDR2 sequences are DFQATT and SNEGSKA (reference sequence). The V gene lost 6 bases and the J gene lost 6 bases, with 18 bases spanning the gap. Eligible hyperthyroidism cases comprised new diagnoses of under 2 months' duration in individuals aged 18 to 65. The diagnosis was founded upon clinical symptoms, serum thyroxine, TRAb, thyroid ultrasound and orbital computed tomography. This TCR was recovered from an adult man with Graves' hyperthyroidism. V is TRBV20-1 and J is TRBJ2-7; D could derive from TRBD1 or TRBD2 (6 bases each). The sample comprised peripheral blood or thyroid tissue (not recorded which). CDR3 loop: CSAGGHGKGEQYF. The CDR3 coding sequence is TGCAGTGCGGGGGGACATGGGAAGGGCGAGCAGTACTTC.